A single sample gave rise to the 18 T cell receptor beta chains below, sequenced in a study of cytomegalovirus exposure and HLA in healthy donors listed by TCRdb under 2017. The library relied on the immunoSEQ multiplex PCR assay. The multiplex PCR relied on a mix of 60 forward primers for TCR Vbeta segments and 13 reverse primers for TCR Jbeta segments. Entries here come from immuneACCESS through TCRdb and include only in-frame sequences with V and J called. Some clones fail to appear in such tables; in the studies checked, an unresolved V gene covers under half of the shortfall, and the cause of the remainder is unknown. Counted in this sample were 200,000 to 250,000 clones; roughly 82% of them appeared once. Around 5% of the sample comes from the top ten. Source material: PBMCs. The origin of the receptors is a woman between 35 and 50 years old in good health and CMV-seropositive.

This clone has only one observation. V gene TRBV6-5 combines with J gene TRBJ1-2; D might be TRBD1 (5 bases). The CDR3 sequence is 15 residues long. Trimming pared 3 bases from V and 0 bases from J, leaving 11 bases between. Germline CDR1 and CDR2: MNHEY and SVGAGI. The CDR3 loop is CASSYKEGANYGYTF. CDR3 nucleotide sequence: TGTGCCAGCAGTTATAAGGAAGGGGCTAACTATGGCTACACCTTC.

J is TRBJ2-1 and V is TRBV7-6; TRBD1 matches at 10 bases. This CDR3 region has 15 residues. The germline V gene has CDR1 SGHVS and CDR2 FNYEAQ. V trimming: 5 bases; J trimming: 4 bases; junction bases outside the gene matches: 5. The CDR3 DNA sequence: TGTGCCAGCAGCCCGCGGGACAGGGGATACAATGAGCAGTTCTTC. This translates into CASSPRDRGYNEQFF.

The chain couples TRBV10-2 to TRBJ2-1, with TRBD1 matching over 7 bases. Germline CDR1 WSHSY, CDR2 SAAADI. This CDR3 has 17 amino acids. With V trimmed by 0 bases and J by 10 bases, 15 bases remained unmatched. The CDR3 DNA sequence: TGCGCCAGCAGTGAGTCCCCAACAGGGGACATCCTCAGGGAGCAGTTCTTC. It encodes CASSESPTGDILREQFF.

In this sample, this clone turned up once. The chain employs TRBV7-6 and TRBJ2-2, with 10 bases that match TRBD2. Germline V CDR1 and CDR2: SGHVS, FNYEAQ. V lost 5 bases, J lost 3 bases, and 9 bases stayed unmatched. CDR3 length: 17 residues. The CDR3 DNA follows: TGTGCCAGCAGCCGAGAAGCGGGAGGGCCGGACACCGGGGAGCTGTTTTTT. It codes for CASSREAGGPDTGELFF.

The chain has TRBV7-9 and TRBJ1-2; D perhaps matches TRBD1 (5 bases). The ends were cut back, 5 bases at V and 2 bases at J, with 15 bases in the middle. CDR1 is SEHNR and CDR2 is FQNEAQ in the germline V gene (reference sequence). This CDR3 has 15 amino acids. In DNA, the CDR3 is TGTGCCAGCAGCAAATCCTACAGGTTAAACTATGGCTACACCTTC. Its protein product is CASSKSYRLNYGYTF.

This clone showed up just once. This rearrangement joins TRBV27 to TRBJ2-7, with 9 nucleotides matching TRBD1. Germline CDR1 reads MNHEY; CDR2 reads SMNVEV (reference sequence). The junction had 8 bases not matched to a gene; V was cut back by 5 bases and J by 3 bases. This CDR3 contains 15 residues. The CDR3 nucleotides read TGTGCCAGCAGTCCCCGGACAGGGGCCCGCTACGAGCAGTACTTC. Its protein product is CASSPRTGARYEQYF.

This clone was found once. The genes are TRBV10-3 and TRBJ2-7; 9 nucleotides line up with TRBD2. V shed 0 bases, J shed 4 bases, and the junction held 4 bases outside the gene matches. Per the germline V gene, CDR1 is ENHRY and CDR2 is SYGVKD. This CDR3 spans 15 amino acids. CDR3 sequence reads: CAISESAGGLYEQYF. CDR3 in DNA: TGTGCCATCAGTGAGTCTGCGGGAGGGCTTTACGAGCAGTACTTC.

This clone occurred once. The chain combines TRBV2 with TRBJ1-4; TRBD1 agrees at 8 bases. The V gene's germline CDR1 is SNHLY and CDR2 FYNNEI. V trimming: 4 bases; J trimming: 7 bases; junction bases outside the gene matches: 5. The CDR3 is made up of 14 amino acids. The CDR3: CASSGQGRSEKLFF. CDR3 bases: TGTGCCAGCAGTGGACAGGGGAGAAGTGAAAAACTGTTTTTT.

CDR3 amino acids: CASSDRGPHLEAFF. Written as DNA, the CDR3 is TGTGCCAGCAGTGACAGGGGACCCCATCTTGAAGCTTTCTTT. The chain combines TRBV2 with TRBJ1-1, with D possibly matching TRBD1 (6 bases). CDR1 and CDR2 (germline): SNHLY, FYNNEI. CDR3 length: 14 residues. The V end was cut by 3 bases, the J end by 7 bases, with 15 bases between.

The chain recombines TRBV7-3 with TRBJ2-1, with TRBD2 as a possible D gene (6 bases). V lost 3 bases and J lost 1, with 10 bases in between. Germline V gene data show CDR1 as SGHTA and CDR2 as FQGTGA. This CDR3 region has 15 residues. The CDR3 sequence is CASSLGGPSYNEQFF. CDR3 sequence (DNA): TGTGCCAGCAGCTTGGGGGGTCCTTCCTACAATGAGCAGTTCTTC.

V is TRBV9 and J is TRBJ1-2; D unresolved. There are 13 residues in the CDR3. Germline CDR1 reads SGDLS; CDR2 reads YYNGEE. V was shortened by 3 bases and J by 8 bases, with 14 bases between the two germline ends. CDR3 in amino acids: CASSATVGGGYTF. DNA of the CDR3: TGTGCCAGCAGCGCAACAGTAGGAGGGGGCTACACCTTC.

This clone was seen more than once but under ten times. J is TRBJ2-1 and V is TRBV19; no definite D call. In germline, CDR1 is LNHDA, CDR2 SQIVND (reference sequence). The CDR3 runs 16 residues. Trimming removed 0 bases from V and 1 base from J, with 10 bases in between. The DNA of the CDR3 is TGTGCCAGTAGTATAGATTGGGCGAATTCCTACAATGAGCAGTTCTTC. It codes for CASSIDWANSYNEQFF.

The J gene is TRBJ1-2, the V gene TRBV18; 10 bases are shared with TRBD1. This CDR3 is 16 amino acids long. The V and J ends lost 2 bases and 0 bases, in that order; junction bases with no gene match: 3. The V gene's germline CDR1 is KGHSH and CDR2 LQKENI. The CDR3 here is CASSPGTGVPNYGYTF. The CDR3 coding sequence is TGTGCCAGCTCACCAGGGACAGGGGTACCTAACTATGGCTACACCTTC.

This chain joins TRBV30 and TRBJ1-2; 8 positions match TRBD1. The CDR3 covers 15 residues. After removal of 2 bases from V and 2 bases from J, the junction contained 7 bases not matched to a gene. Germline loops: CDR1 GTSNPN, CDR2 SVGIG (reference sequence). CDR3 nucleotides: TGTGCCTGGAGTAACACTGGACAGGGCAACTATGGCTACACCTTC. This codes for CAWSNTGQGNYGYTF.

J is TRBJ2-7 and V is TRBV19; the match to TRBD1 covers 10 bases. CDR1 and CDR2 from the germline V gene are LNHDA and SQIVND (reference sequence). Unmatched junction bases numbered 3, after V lost 6 bases and J lost 4 bases. This CDR3 has 13 amino acids. The CDR3 DNA is TGTGCCAGTAGAGGGACAGGGGTATACGAGCAGTACTTC. Translating gives CASRGTGVYEQYF. Using reference TRBV19 and TRBJ2-7 for the parts outside the CDR3, the full variable domain is DGGITQSPKYLFRKEGQNVTLSCEQNLNHDAMYWYRQDPGQGLRLIYYSQIVNDFQKGDIAEGYSVSREKKESFPLTVTSAQKNPTAFYLCASRGTGVYEQYFGPGTRLTVT.

V is TRBV5-1 and J is TRBJ1-2; D might be TRBD1 (5 bases). The CDR3 sequence is 16 residues long. V shed 0 bases and J shed 4 bases, with 16 bases lying between them. Germline CDR1 and CDR2: SGHRS and YFSETQ. In DNA, the CDR3 is TGCGCCAGCAGCTTGGATGAGGCGACAGTAATCTATGGCTACACCTTC. Protein sequence: CASSLDEATVIYGYTF.

This clone was detected only a few times. The chain employs TRBV28 and TRBJ1-6, with a weak D call TRBD1 (5 bases). The CDR3 spans 16 residues. The V and J ends lost 7 bases and 7 bases respectively, with 20 bases between them. Germline V gives CDR1 MDHEN, CDR2 SYDVKM. CDR3 nucleotides: TGTGCCAGCACCACCGCCCGGGGGATGGGGAATTCACCCCTCCACTTT. It is translated as CASTTARGMGNSPLHF.

The chain carries TRBV6-6 and TRBJ1-2; D may be TRBD1 (5 bases). There are 15 residues in the CDR3. V was trimmed by 2 bases and J by 4 bases, leaving 14 bases between them. Germline assignment: CDR1 MNHNY and CDR2 SVGAGI (reference sequence). CDR3 sequence: CASSYGSTDTYGYTF. The CDR3 DNA reads as TGTGCCAGCAGTTACGGGTCCACGGACACCTATGGCTACACCTTC.